This TCR beta chain derives from a study of response to subunit inactivated influenza vaccine. General study points: Each seasonal influenza vaccination, the authors suggested, recruits few new T cells.

As concerns this clonotype: Its antigen is unidentified.

MiXCR was run by TCRdb on the RT-PCR reads, yielding one entry per CDR3 protein. The sample records around 750,000 distinct CDR3 sequences, around 20% being singletons. The sequences come from PBMCs from blood, collected 5 days after vaccination. The receptor comes from a man aged 50-60 years who received an inactivated influenza vaccine.

CDR3 sequence: CASSQDRVSSYNEQFF. The DNA for the CDR3 is TGCGCCAGCAGCCAAGATAGGGTCAGCTCCTACAATGAGCAGTTCTTC. The genes are TRBV4-3 and TRBJ2-1, with D unclear. The V and J ends lost 0 bases and 0 bases respectively, with 9 bases between them. This CDR3 has 16 residues. CDR1 and CDR2 (germline): LGHNA, YSLEER.